The present entry profiles one T cell receptor beta chain with its context. These data originate in a study of blood T cell repertoires in COVID-19. The overall study: Acute and convalescent COVID-19 specimens originated in the United States, Italy and Spain. PBMCs, B-cell-depleted T cells, or T cells were the source of the cDNA or gDNA that made up the material.

In the source study's methods: Reference gene primers were amplified, and this amplification served to estimate nucleated cell counts. Some clones are missing from TCRdb's copy, which holds only in-frame ones; the method was immunoSEQ multiplex PCR. That table gives V, J and clone size, and the DNA gave D and trimming. The table shows about 220,000 clones, with approximately 83% occurring only once. V lost 7 bases and J lost 5; bases outside the gene matches: 6. Germline V lookup: CDR1 MNHEY, CDR2 SVGAGI. The CDR3 spans 13 residues. The sequenced sample was peripheral blood. V gene TRBV6-5 combines with J gene TRBJ1-1; 8 bases match TRBD1. This sequence originates from a woman aged 60 to 75 with acute or convalescent COVID-19. This CDR3 is CASNPRGRTEAFF. CDR3 DNA: TGTGCCAGCAACCCCAGGGGGCGGACTGAAGCTTTCTTT.